A selection of T cell receptor beta chains follows, all from one sample in a study of cytomegalovirus exposure and HLA in healthy donors. Generated by immunoSEQ multiplex PCR, the TCRdb table keeps only in-frame clones and is missing some. Found here are around 120,000 clones, about 82% of them singletons; the top ten hold roughly 5%. Sequencing input: PBMCs. These receptors were obtained from a man younger than 35 in good health and CMV-seronegative. CDR3s leave out the opening cysteine and the closing phenylalanine or tryptophan. A row's size may be missing; if present it is once, few, many or a size class.

size	V	CDR3
.	TRBV6-5	ASQEGTNGYT
once	TRBV6-1	ASSGGQGLVGANVLT
.	TRBV7-8	ASRPLGGSTYEQY
.	TRBV6-5	ASSPTGGTSQY
.	TRBV9	ASSVDRRSGQGYSGYT
once	TRBV11-2	ASRRGTGQGAF
once	TRBV5-1	ASSVVGVEQY
.	TRBV4-2	ASSQEHSLNYGYT
.	TRBV30	AGPRDRNRAGELF
.	TRBV19	ASNRQDSGANVLT
.	TRBV27	ASSARLALEEQY
.	TRBV18	ASSPLSSEGGNTIY
once	TRBV7-8	ASSFGPLAAIYEQY
.	TRBV19	ASSPLGGGETQY
.	TRBV5-4	ASRMTGGRYNEQF
.	TRBV9	ASSVDQMNTGELF
.	TRBV6-1	ASTKGGTGTYGYT
.	TRBV9	ASSMTGGNTEAF
.	TRBV14	ASSQASGGGTGELF
.	TRBV27	ASSTGTVVSPLH
.	TRBV6-4	ASTPTGNTGELF
.	TRBV5-1	ASSLEGRDRAKNSPLH
.	TRBV30	AWSGVNTGELF
.	TRBV5-1	ASSLGRGGSYNEQF
.	TRBV5-1	ASSLAAQGYEQY
.	TRBV10-3	AISGGQLTEAF
.	TRBV6-5	AVRVAGRTDTQY
once	TRBV7-9	ASSSAILAGAETQY
once	TRBV6-5	ASSSPRGNTEAF
.	TRBV7-9	ASSPDRPPGDGYT
once	TRBV6-5	ASSYEAAIDTQY
.	TRBV10-2	ASMRQGEKLF
.	TRBV6-5	ASSSRESGGAYEQY
once	TRBV6-5	ASSRRGQGTDTQY
few	TRBV30	AWTAGGYGYT
.	TRBV6-4	ASSDSSSYNEQF
.	TRBV5-1	ASSRDTGTEAF
.	TRBV4-2	ASSQEDRSNEQF
.	TRBV5-4	ASSLGQGGWNTEAF
.	TRBV5-1	ASSPGLAGADTQY
.	TRBV28	ASSSGGNSNQPQH
.	TRBV9	ASSGVAGADTQY
.	TRBV7-2	ASSRQVGSSYEQY
.	TRBV5-1	ASSRDRVDYGYT
.	TRBV7-8	ASSTIRGSTSSYEQY
.	TRBV5-6	ASSWGYQGKETQY
.	TRBV27	ASRSTGATTEAF
.	TRBV11-2	ASSLGGAGEKLF
.	TRBV6-1	ASNRDGEQF
.	TRBV2	ASSEGGGGSDTQY
.	TRBV2	ASSEGPLAGFTDTQY
.	TRBV7-2	ASSRDYTTEAF
.	TRBV6-5	ASSYGPRDREGEQF
.	TRBV2	ASSDGRTSSYEQY